Following are 11 T cell receptor beta chains from one sample sequenced in a study of lung T cells in sarcoidosis with Löfgren's syndrome. TCRdb called the reads again in MiXCR, with one record for every CDR3 protein. The sample gives roughly 63,000 distinct CDR3 sequences, about 20% of which show up once; about 2.3% is in the top ten. Source material: CD4+ T cells from PBMCs. These receptors were obtained from a human donor with sarcoidosis (Löfgren's syndrome or another form), or a control subject (not recorded which).

This clonotype has only a few counts. The V gene is TRBV28, the J gene TRBJ2-5; D perhaps matches TRBD2 (5 bases). Trimming took 3 bases from V and 5 from J, leaving 13 bases between them. CDR3 length: 14 amino acids. Germline V gene lookup returns CDR1 MDHEN and CDR2 SYDVKM. The CDR3 reads CASSLVGRRETQYF. The CDR3 DNA reads TGTGCCAGCAGTTTGGTTGGCCGGAGGGAGACCCAGTACTTC.

As concerns this clonotype: This could be a read error, since a much larger clone is one nucleotide away. The CDR3 loop is CSAHRNQQETQYF. The CDR3 DNA reads as TGCAGTGCTCACCGTAACCAACAAGAGACCCAGTACTTC. This chain uses TRBV20-1 with TRBJ2-5; D gene uncertain. CDR1 and CDR2 (germline): DFQATT, SNEGSKA (reference sequence). The CDR3 totals 13 residues. The germline V and J ends were trimmed by 5 bases and 2 bases, with 12 bases remaining between them.

This clonotype was seen ten or more times. The chain uses TRBV15 and TRBJ1-2; TRBD1 agrees at 7 bases. CDR1 is LNHNV and CDR2 is YYDKDF in the germline V gene (reference sequence). Trimming at V came to 2 bases and at J to 7 bases, leaving 4 bases not matched to a gene. The CDR3 covers 13 residues. CDR3 DNA sequence: TGTGCCACCAGCAGACTTGACAGGGCTGGCTACACCTTC. Its translation is CATSRLDRAGYTF.

This clonotype showed up many times. The chain joins TRBV28 to TRBJ2-1; D not certain. This CDR3 comprises 14 residues. V was pared by 1 base and J by 7 bases, with 11 bases between. In germline, CDR1 is MDHEN, CDR2 SYDVKM. The DNA of the CDR3 is TGTGCCAGCAGTTTATCCGGGCTAGTTAATGAGCAGTTCTTC. It specifies CASSLSGLVNEQFF.

The CDR3 DNA is TGTGCCAGCAGTCCGGGACAGCGATATAATTCACCCCTCCACTTT. It codes for CASSPGQRYNSPLHF. The V call is TRBV12-3 or TRBV12-4, the J call TRBJ1-6; 7 bases match TRBD1. The V gene end was trimmed by 5 bases and the J gene end by 4 bases; junction bases not matched to a gene: 5. The CDR3 is made up of 15 amino acids.

This clonotype was found a few times. V usage is TRBV4-1 and J usage is TRBJ1-2, with D perhaps TRBD1 (5 bases). The CDR3 is 15 residues long. The ends were cut back, 0 bases at V and 7 bases at J, with 15 bases in the middle. Germline assignment: CDR1 MGHRA and CDR2 YSYEKL. CDR3 in amino acids: CASSQDLRDPAGYTF. The CDR3 DNA reads as TGCGCCAGCAGCCAAGATCTTAGGGACCCTGCTGGCTACACCTTC.

About this clonotype: A much larger clonotype is one base distant, so this may be a read error. This sequence joins TRBV20-1 and TRBJ1-2; tentatively, D is TRBD1 (5 bases). There are 13 residues in the CDR3. Trimming left V 6 bases short and J 2 bases short, with 13 bases between. Per germline, CDR1 DFQATT and CDR2 SNEGSKA (reference sequence). CDR3 nucleotide sequence: TGCAGTGCCATGATAGGGGCAAACTATGGCTACACCTTC. It translates to CSAMIGANYGYTF.

This clonotype appeared a few times. This chain links TRBV10-3 with TRBJ1-6, with D possibly TRBD1 on 5 matching bases. The CDR3 sequence is 15 residues long. Germline V CDR1 and CDR2: ENHRY, SYGVKD. Trimming pared 4 bases from V and 7 bases from J, leaving 14 bases between. The CDR3 DNA sequence: TGTGCCATCAGTGCGTGGGGGAAGGGGAATTCACCCCTCCACTTT. Amino acids: CAISAWGKGNSPLHF.

This clonotype has more than one count but fewer than ten. The genes are TRBV28 and TRBJ1-1; D gene uncertain. V shed 4 bases and J shed 0 bases, with 6 bases lying between them. This CDR3 is 13 amino acids long. Looked up from germline, CDR1 is MDHEN and CDR2 is SYDVKM. The CDR3 spells CASSSALNTEAFF. CDR3 coding DNA: TGTGCCAGCAGTTCTGCCCTGAACACTGAAGCTTTCTTT.

Turning to this clonotype: Given a much more abundant clone one base away, this may be a read error. The rearrangement uses TRBV24-1 and TRBJ1-1; D is perhaps TRBD1 (5 bases). This CDR3 has 15 amino acids. Trimming took off 7 bases at V and 3 bases at J, with 17 bases between the two ends. Germline V gene data show CDR1 as KGHDR and CDR2 as SFDVKD. The CDR3 loop is CATREGHWGDTEAFF. The CDR3 DNA is TGTGCCACCAGAGAAGGACACTGGGGGGACACTGAAGCTTTCTTT.

This clonotype was detected many times. The rearrangement uses TRBV6-1 and TRBJ2-5, with 15 bases matching TRBD2. This CDR3 has 20 amino acids. V lost 5 bases, J lost 1 base, and 14 bases stayed unmatched. The germline V gene has CDR1 MNHNS and CDR2 SASEGT. CDR3 in DNA: TGTGCCAGCAGTAAGCTCGGTGGCGGGACTAGCGGGGGGACCCAAGAGACCCAGTACTTC. It codes for CASSKLGGGTSGGTQETQYF.